The source of this T cell receptor (beta chain) is a study of blood T cells in healthy people across ages. This clonotype has a handful of counts. The use of a sample-barcoded 5' primer and a J-beta primer mix characterized a second PCR of roughly 6 to 11 cycles. Each CDR3 protein is one row after TCRdb ran MiXCR on the 5' RACE reads. The repertoire holds approximately 580,000 distinct CDR3 sequences, with around 24% as singletons. CDR1 is SGHRS, CDR2 YFSETQ, per germline. V lost 0 bases to trimming and J lost 3 bases, with 7 bases between them. CDR3 length: 14 residues. The sample was also linked to a second study, of T cells of mothers and their children.

This clonotype originated in a boy between 10 and 17 years old in good health. The genes are TRBV5-1 and TRBJ2-4, with unresolved D. Sequencing was performed on blood. In DNA form, the CDR3 reads TGCGCCAGCAGCTTGGAGGCAGTCAAAAACATTCAGTACTTC. It yields the protein CASSLEAVKNIQYF.